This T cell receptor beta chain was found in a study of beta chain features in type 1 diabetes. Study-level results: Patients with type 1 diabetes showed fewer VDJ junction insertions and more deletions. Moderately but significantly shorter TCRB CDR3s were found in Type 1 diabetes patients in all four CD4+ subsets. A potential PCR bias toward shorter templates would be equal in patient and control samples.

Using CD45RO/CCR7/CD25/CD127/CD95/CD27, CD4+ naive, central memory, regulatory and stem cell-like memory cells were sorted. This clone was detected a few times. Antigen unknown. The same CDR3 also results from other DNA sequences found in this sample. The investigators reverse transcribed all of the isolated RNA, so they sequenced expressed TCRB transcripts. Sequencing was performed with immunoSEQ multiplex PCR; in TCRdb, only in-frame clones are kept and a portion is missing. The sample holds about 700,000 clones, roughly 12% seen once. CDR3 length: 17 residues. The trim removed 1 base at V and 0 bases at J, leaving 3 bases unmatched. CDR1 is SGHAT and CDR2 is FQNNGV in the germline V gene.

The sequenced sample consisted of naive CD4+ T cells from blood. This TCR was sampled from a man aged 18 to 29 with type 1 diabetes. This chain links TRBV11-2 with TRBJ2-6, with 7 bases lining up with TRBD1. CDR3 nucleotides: TGTGCCAGCAGCTTAGTGGGACAGAGCTCTGGGGCCAACGTCCTGACTTTC. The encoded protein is CASSLVGQSSGANVLTF.